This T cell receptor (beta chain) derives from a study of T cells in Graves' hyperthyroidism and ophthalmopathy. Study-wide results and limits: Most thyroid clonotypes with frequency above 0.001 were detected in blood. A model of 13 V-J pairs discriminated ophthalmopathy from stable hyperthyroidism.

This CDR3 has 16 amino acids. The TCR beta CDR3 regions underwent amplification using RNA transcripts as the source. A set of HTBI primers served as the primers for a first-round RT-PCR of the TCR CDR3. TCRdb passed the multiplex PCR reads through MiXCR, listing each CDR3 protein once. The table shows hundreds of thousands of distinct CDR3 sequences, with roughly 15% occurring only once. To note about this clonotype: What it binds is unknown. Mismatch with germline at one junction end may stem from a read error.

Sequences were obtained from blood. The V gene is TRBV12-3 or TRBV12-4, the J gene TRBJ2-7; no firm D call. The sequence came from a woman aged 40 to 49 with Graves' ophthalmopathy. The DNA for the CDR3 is TGTGCCAGCGGTTTTATTTACTCTACAGTCTCCTACGAGCAGTACTTC. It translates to CASGFIYSTVSYEQYF.